This entry features one T cell receptor beta chain sequence. Generated by immunoSEQ multiplex PCR, the TCRdb table keeps only in-frame clones and is missing some. The profile shows roughly 180,000 clones, about 89% of them singletons. The sample comes from a study of cytomegalovirus exposure and HLA in healthy donors. Deletions cut 5 bases from V and 3 bases from J, with 17 bases between. The length of the CDR3 is 15 residues. Germline CDR1 is SGHAT and CDR2 is FQNNGV. The receptor was isolated from a man aged 25-40 years in good health and CMV-seropositive. The chain joins TRBV11-2 to TRBJ2-7; D is uncertain. Source material: PBMCs. The CDR3 spells CASSQPDRTYYEQYF. CDR3 coding DNA: TGTGCCAGCAGCCAACCGGACCGTACTTACTACGAGCAGTACTTC.